This T cell receptor (beta chain) was captured by sequencing in a study of breast tumors, draining lymph nodes, adjacent tissues. The sample holds many counts of this clonotype. Its antigen is not known. TCRdb re-analysed the multiplex PCR reads in MiXCR, keeping a single row per CDR3 protein. The sample contains around 16,000 distinct CDR3 sequences, 50% to 60% of which appear only once. Findings of the study overall: Tumor TCR diversity was below lymph nodes but above nontumor tissue. Luminal-like breast cancer showed significantly greater tumor-nontumor repertoire similarity than basal-like breast cancer did.

Germline lookup yields CDR1 DFQATT and CDR2 SNEGSKA (reference sequence). The CDR3 spans 12 residues. Trimming took 1 base from V and 11 from J; bases not matched to a gene: 5. The sequencing sample was made of tumor-adjacent breast tissue. This chain uses TRBV20-1 with TRBJ2-4, with 7 bases identical to TRBD1. The TCR was taken from a female donor with breast cancer. Some clones in this sample may be carry-over from other donors' samples. The CDR3 coding sequence is TGCAGTGCTAGAGGATATACAGGGGTTCAGTACTTC. Amino acid sequence: CSARGYTGVQYF.